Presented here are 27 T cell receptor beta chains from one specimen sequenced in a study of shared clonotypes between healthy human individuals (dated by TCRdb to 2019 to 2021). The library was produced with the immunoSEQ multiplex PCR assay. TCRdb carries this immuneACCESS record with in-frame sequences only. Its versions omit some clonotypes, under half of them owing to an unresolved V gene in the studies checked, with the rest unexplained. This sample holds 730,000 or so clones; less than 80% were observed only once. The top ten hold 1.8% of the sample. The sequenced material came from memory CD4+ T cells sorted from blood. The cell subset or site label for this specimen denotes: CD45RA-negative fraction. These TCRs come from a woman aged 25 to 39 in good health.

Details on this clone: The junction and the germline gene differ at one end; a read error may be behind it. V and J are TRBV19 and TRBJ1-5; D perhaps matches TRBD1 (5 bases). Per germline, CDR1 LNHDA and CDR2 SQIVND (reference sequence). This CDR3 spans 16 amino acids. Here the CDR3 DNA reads TGTGCCAGTAATATATGGGGCATCGATAGCAATCAGCCCCAGCATTTT. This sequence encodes CASNIWGIDSNQPQHF.

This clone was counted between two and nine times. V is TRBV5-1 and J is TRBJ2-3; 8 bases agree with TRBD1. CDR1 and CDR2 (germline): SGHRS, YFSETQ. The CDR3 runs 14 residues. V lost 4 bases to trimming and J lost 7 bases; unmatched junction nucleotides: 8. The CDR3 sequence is CASSPGTGKNTQYF. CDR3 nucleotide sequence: TGCGCCAGCAGCCCAGGGACAGGTAAAAATACGCAGTATTTT.

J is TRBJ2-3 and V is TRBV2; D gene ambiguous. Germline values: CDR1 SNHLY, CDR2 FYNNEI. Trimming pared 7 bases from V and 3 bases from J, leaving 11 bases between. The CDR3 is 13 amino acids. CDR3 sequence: CASNPQVTDTQYF. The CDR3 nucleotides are TGTGCCAGCAATCCCCAGGTTACAGATACGCAGTATTTT.

The chain's CDR3 is CAINTDIADGEQFF. Written as DNA, the CDR3 is TGTGCCATCAATACCGACATCGCGGATGGGGAGCAGTTCTTC. J is TRBJ2-1 and V is TRBV10-3; unclear D gene. Germline lookup yields CDR1 ENHRY and CDR2 SYGVKD. V lost 7 bases, J lost 10 bases, and 20 bases lay in between. The CDR3 has 14 amino acids.

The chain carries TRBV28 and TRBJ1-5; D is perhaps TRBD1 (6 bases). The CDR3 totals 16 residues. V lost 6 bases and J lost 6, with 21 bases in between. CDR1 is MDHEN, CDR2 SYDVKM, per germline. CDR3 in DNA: TGTGCCAGCAGACGACGAGAACAGGGAGCCCGTCAGCCCCAGCATTTT. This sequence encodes CASRRREQGARQPQHF.

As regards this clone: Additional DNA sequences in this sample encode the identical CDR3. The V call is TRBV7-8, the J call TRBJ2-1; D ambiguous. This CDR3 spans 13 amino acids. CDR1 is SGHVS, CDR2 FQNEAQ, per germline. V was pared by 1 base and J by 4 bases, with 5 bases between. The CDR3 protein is CASSLGLYNEQFF. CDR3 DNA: TGTGCCAGCAGCTTAGGGCTTTACAATGAGCAGTTCTTC.

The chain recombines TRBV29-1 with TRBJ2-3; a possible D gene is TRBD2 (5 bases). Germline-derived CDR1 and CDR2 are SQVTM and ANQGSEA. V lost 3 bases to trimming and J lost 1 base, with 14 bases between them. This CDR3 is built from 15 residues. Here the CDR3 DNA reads TGCAGCGTTGACCCGACGGGAAGGGGCACAGATACGCAGTATTTT. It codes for CSVDPTGRGTDTQYF.

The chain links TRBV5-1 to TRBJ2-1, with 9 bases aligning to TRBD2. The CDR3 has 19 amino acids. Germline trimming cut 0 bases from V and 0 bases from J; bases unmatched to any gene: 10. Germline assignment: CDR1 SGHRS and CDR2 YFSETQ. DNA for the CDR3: TGCGCCAGCAGCTTGGCGGGGTTAGCGGGAGCCCCCTCCTACAATGAGCAGTTCTTC. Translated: CASSLAGLAGAPSYNEQFF.

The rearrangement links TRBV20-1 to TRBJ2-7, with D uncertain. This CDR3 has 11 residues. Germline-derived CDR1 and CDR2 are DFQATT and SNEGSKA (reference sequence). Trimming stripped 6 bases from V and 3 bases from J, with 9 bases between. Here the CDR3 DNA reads TGCAGTGCCCGGATCTTCTACGAGCAGTACTTC. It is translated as CSARIFYEQYF.

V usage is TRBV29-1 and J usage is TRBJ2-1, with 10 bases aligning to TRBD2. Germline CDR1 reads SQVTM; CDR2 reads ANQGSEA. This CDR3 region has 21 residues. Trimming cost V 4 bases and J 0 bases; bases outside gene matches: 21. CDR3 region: CSVGGFRTSGKDRPSYNEQFF. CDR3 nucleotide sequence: TGCAGCGTTGGGGGTTTTCGAACTAGCGGGAAAGATAGACCCTCCTACAATGAGCAGTTCTTC.

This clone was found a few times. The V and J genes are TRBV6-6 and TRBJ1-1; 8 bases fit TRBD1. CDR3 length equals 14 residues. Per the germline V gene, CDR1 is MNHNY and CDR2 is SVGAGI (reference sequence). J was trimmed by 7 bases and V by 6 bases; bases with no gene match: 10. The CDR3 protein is CASSIPGGRGEAFF. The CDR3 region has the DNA TGTGCCAGCAGCATTCCAGGGGGCCGAGGTGAAGCTTTCTTT.

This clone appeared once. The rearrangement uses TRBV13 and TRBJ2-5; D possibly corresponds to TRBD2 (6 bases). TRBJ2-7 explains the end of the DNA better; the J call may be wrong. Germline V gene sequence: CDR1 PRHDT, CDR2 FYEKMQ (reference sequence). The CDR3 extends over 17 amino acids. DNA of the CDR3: TGTGCCAGCAGCTTAGTTTCGTCTGGCGGGGTATACTACGAGCAGTACTTC. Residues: CASSLVSSGGVYYEQYF.

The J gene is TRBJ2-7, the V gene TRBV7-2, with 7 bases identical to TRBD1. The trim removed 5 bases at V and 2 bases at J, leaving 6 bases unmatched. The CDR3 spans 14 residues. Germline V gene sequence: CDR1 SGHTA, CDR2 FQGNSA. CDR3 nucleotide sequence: TGTGCCAGCAGCCTTTCCGGGACAGCCTACGAGCAGTACTTC. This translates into CASSLSGTAYEQYF. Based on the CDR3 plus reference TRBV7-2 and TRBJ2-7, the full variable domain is GAGVSQSPSNKVTEKGKDVELRCDPISGHTALYWYRQSLGQGLEFLIYFQGNSAPDKSGLPSDRFSAERTGGSVSTLTIQRTQQEDSAVYLCASSLSGTAYEQYFGPGTRLTVT.

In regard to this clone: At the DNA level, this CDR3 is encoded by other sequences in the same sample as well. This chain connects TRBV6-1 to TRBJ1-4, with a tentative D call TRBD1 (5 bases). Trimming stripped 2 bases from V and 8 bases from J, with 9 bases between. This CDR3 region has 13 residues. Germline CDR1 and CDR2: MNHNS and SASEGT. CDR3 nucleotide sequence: TGTGCCAGCAGTGAACAGGGATTCGAAAAACTGTTTTTT. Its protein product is CASSEQGFEKLFF.

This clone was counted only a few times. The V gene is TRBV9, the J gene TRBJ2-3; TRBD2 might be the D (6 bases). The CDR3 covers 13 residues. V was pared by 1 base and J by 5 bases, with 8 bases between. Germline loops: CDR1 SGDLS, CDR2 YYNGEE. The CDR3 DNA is TGTGCCAGCAGCGTACAAGCGGGAGATACGCAGTATTTT. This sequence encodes CASSVQAGDTQYF. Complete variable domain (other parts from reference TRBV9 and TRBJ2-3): DSGVTQTPKHLITATGQRVTLRCSPRSGDLSVYWYQQSLDQGLQFLIQYYNGEERAKGNILERFSAQQFPDLHSELNLSSLELGDSALYFCASSVQAGDTQYFGPGTRLTVL.

CDR3 loop: CASSLRGRAHPNTIYF. The CDR3 region has the DNA TGTGCCAGCAGCCTCCGGGGCAGAGCACACCCAAACACCATATATTTT. V usage is TRBV13 and J usage is TRBJ1-3; TRBD1 might be the D (5 bases). This CDR3 is built from 16 residues. V lost 5 bases and J lost 6, with 20 bases in between. The V gene's germline CDR1 is PRHDT and CDR2 FYEKMQ (reference sequence).

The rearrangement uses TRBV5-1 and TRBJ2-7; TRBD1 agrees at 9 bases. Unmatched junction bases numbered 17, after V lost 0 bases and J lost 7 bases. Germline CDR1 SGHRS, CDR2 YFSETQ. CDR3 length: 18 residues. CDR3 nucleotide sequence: TGCGCCAGCAGCTTGGGAGTGACAGGGGGGGATGTCATGAGAGAGCAGTACTTC. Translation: CASSLGVTGGDVMREQYF.

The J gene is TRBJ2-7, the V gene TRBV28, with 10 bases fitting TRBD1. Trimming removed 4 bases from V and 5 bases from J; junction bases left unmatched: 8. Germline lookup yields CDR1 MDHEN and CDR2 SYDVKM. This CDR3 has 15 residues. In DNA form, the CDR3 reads TGTGCCAGCAGTTCCTCACCGGGACAGGGGCACGAGCAGTACTTC. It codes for CASSSSPGQGHEQYF.

CDR3 loop: CASSLADRGRDGYTF. The CDR3 DNA sequence: TGTGCCAGCAGCTTGGCGGACAGGGGGAGGGATGGCTACACCTTC. V gene TRBV5-4 combines with J gene TRBJ1-2; 10 nucleotides match TRBD1. There are 15 residues in the CDR3. V was pared by 0 bases and J by 6 bases, with 5 bases of the junction left unmatched. CDR1 SGHNT and CDR2 YYREEE come from the germline V gene (reference sequence).

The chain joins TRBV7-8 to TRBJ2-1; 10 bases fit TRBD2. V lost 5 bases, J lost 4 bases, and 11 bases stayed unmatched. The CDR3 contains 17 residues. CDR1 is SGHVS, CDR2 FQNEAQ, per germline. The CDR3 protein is CASSPPGGLAKYNEQFF. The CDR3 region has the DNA TGTGCCAGCAGCCCACCGGGGGGACTAGCGAAATACAATGAGCAGTTCTTC.

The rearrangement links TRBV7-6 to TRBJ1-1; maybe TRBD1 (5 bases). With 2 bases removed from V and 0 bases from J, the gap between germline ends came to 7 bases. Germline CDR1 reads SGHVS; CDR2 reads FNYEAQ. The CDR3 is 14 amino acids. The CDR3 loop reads CASSLTGMNTEAFF. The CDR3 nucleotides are TGTGCCAGCAGCTTAACAGGCATGAACACTGAAGCTTTCTTT.

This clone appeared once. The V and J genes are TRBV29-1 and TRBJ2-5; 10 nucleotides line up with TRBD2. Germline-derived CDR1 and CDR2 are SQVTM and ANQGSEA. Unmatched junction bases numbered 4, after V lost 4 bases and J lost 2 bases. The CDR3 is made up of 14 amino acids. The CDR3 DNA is TGCAGCGTTGCTCGGGGACTAGCGCAAGAGACCCAGTACTTC. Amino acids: CSVARGLAQETQYF.

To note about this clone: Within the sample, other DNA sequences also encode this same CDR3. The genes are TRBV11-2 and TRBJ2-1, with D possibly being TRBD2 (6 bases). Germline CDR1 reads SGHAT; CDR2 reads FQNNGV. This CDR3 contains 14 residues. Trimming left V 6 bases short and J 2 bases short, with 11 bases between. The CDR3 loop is CASRSGTPYNEQFF. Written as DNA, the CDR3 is TGTGCCAGCAGGTCCGGGACTCCCTACAATGAGCAGTTCTTC.

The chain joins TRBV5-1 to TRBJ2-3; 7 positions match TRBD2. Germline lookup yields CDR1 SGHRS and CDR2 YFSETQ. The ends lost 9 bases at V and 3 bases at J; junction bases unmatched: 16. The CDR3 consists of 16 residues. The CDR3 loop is CATSGLAGASTDTQYF. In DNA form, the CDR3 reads TGCGCCACCTCAGGCCTCGCGGGAGCTAGTACAGATACGCAGTATTTT.

The CDR3 sequence is CASSMGRDRAFF. The CDR3 DNA reads TGTGCCAGTAGTATGGGGAGGGACAGGGCGTTCTTC. The rearrangement uses TRBV19 and TRBJ2-1; 9 bases map to TRBD1. The V and J ends lost 3 bases and 15 bases, in that order; junction bases with no gene match: 6. The CDR3 spans 12 residues. Germline V CDR1 and CDR2: LNHDA, SQIVND (reference sequence).

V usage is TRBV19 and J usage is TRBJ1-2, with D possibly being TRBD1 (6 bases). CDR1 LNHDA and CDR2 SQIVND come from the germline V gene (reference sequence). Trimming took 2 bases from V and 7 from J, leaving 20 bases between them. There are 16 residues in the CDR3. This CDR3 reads CASSIPRMGTRSGYTF. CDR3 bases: TGTGCCAGTAGTATACCAAGGATGGGGACAAGAAGTGGCTACACCTTC.

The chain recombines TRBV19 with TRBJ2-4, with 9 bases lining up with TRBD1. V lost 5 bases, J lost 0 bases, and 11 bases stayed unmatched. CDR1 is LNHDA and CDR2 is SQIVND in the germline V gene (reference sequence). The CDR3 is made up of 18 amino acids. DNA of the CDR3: TGTGCCAGTAGTGGGGGGACAGGGAGAGGTCTAGCCAAAAACATTCAGTACTTC. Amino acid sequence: CASSGGTGRGLAKNIQYF.